This T cell receptor (beta chain) was sequenced for a study of T cell responses to AZD1222 COVID-19 vaccine. Whole-study results and caveats: Baseline seropositives among AZD1222 recipients totaled only 6 or 7.

Between the trimmed V and J ends, which lost 10 bases and 0 bases, there was a span of 25 bases. Germline loops: CDR1 MNHEY, CDR2 SMNVEV (reference sequence). The CDR3 spans 18 residues. This clone was found a few times. Its antigen is unidentified. Profiling relied on immunoSEQ multiplex PCR, and the TCRdb table lists in-frame clones only, not all of them. This table has about 150,000 clones, 80% to 95% appearing once. The origin of this receptor is an adult in good health. This chain connects TRBV27 to TRBJ1-5, with a weak D call TRBD1 (5 bases). Sequencing used peripheral blood, obtained on day 0 of AZD1222 vaccination. The CDR3 region is CAIKNSKTVQYSNQPQHF. The CDR3 nucleotides are TGTGCCATCAAAAATTCTAAGACAGTCCAATATAGCAATCAGCCCCAGCATTTT.